Sequencing of this T cell receptor beta chain was carried out in a study of cytomegalovirus exposure and HLA in healthy donors. As for the study in general: T cells numbering around 170 million yielded around 120 million unique TCR beta sequences in an earlier analysis. Whole-study findings and limits: V- and J-gene trimming of TCR beta was linked (in a later analysis) to a missense DCLRE1C variant. Within an earlier analysis, most TCR beta V segments proved productive either about 87% or about 30% of the time. Accounts indicate the classifier identified cytomegalovirus status with strong specificity and sensitivity.

The CDR3 loop spans 15 amino acids. Germline V gene data show CDR1 as MGHRA and CDR2 as YSYEKL. Trimming cost V 1 base and J 2 bases, with 9 bases left between them. Researchers ran the PCR with 60 Vbeta and 13 Jbeta primers. TCRdb keeps only in-frame clones here, not all; method: immunoSEQ multiplex PCR. The repertoire holds 160,000 or so clones, with roughly four fifths as singletons. With respect to this clone: No antigen is known for it.

Sequenced material: PBMCs. The source is a woman in her 40s in good health and CMV-seronegative. This chain connects TRBV4-1 to TRBJ2-1; unclear D gene. CDR3: CASSQVADTYNEQFF. In DNA, the CDR3 is TGCGCCAGCAGCCAAGTGGCCGACACCTACAATGAGCAGTTCTTC.